A single TCR beta chain is shown here with its context. Its specificity is not known. V was pared by 5 bases and J by 4 bases, with 8 bases between. The CDR3 extends over 13 amino acids. The data stem from a study of molecular identifiers for immune sequencing clone quantification. Overall study context: Within a replicate experiment, RNA obtained from either approximately 20,000 or 98,000 naive CD8 cells was divided into five aliquots, and four of those aliquots were then sequenced. Whole-study findings and limits: Barcode collisions between identical TCR molecules could shrink estimates of highly expanded clone sizes.

One entry per CDR3 protein results from TCRdb running MiXCR on the PCR reads. The repertoire holds some 320,000 distinct CDR3 sequences, with 24% as singletons. The TCR originated in a human donor in good health. Some libraries in this study had Jurkat cell RNA spiked in. The chain couples TRBV12-3 or TRBV12-4 to TRBJ1-4; D is undetermined. Sequenced material: naive CD8+ T cells from blood, with Jurkat cell RNA spiked in. Subset denoted: FACS-sorted CD8+CD4-CCR7+CD45RA+ naive T cells. CDR3 amino acids: CASSEEFNEKLFF. The CDR3 nucleotides read TGTGCCAGCAGTGAGGAATTTAATGAAAAACTGTTTTTT.